This T cell receptor (beta chain) was profiled in a study of blood T cell repertoires in COVID-19. Germline CDR1 and CDR2: MNHEY and SMNVEV (reference sequence). V dropped 4 bases and J dropped 4; count of bases not matched to a gene: 15. The CDR3 contains 17 residues. In the original processing: Reference gene primers were amplified, and this amplification served to estimate nucleated cell counts. The method was immunoSEQ multiplex PCR; TCRdb's version includes in-frame clones alone and lacks a portion of them. V and J calls and clone size are copied from that table; D and trimming were computed from the DNA. The sample lists 65,000 or so clones; over 85% were seen once.

The clonotype was recovered from a man between 60 and 75 years old with acute or convalescent COVID-19. The sequenced sample consisted of peripheral blood. The chain has TRBV27 and TRBJ2-5; 7 positions agree with TRBD1. The DNA of the CDR3 is TGTGCCAGCAGTTCACCGAGCTGGATGCAGGGGGTAGAGACCCAGTACTTC. Amino acid sequence: CASSSPSWMQGVETQYF.